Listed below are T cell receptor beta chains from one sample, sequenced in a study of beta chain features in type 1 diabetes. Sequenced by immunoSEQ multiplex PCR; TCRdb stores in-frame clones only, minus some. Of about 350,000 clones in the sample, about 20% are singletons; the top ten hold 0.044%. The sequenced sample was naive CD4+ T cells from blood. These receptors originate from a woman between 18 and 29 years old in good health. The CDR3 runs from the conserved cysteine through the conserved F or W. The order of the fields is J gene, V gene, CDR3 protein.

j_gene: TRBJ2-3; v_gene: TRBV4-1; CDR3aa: CASSQDNARLAGVVDTQYF
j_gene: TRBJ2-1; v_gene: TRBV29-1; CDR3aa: CSVVGTGTSGSNEQFF
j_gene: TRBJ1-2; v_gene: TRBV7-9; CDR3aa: CASLMKGTNYGYTF
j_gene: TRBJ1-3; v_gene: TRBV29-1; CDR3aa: CSVEVPPRTGAFSGNTIYF
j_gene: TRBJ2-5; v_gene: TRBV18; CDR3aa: CASSRRAPETQYF
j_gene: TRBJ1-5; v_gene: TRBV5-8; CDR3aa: CASSLQGGYNQPQHF
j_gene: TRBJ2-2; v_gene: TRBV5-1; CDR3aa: CASSLGQTLNTGELFF
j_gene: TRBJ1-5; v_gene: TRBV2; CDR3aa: CASTGQGDQPQHF
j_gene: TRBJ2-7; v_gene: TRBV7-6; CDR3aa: CASSLDPRSYEQYF
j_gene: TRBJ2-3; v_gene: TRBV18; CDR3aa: CASSPGRDSTDTQYF
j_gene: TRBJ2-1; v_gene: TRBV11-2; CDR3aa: CASSLLAGGDEQFF
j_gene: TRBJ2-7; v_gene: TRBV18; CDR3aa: CASSPPGRGYEQYF
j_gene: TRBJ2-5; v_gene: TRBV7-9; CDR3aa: CASSLLLRLYQETQYF
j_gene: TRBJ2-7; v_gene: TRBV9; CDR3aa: CASSVGSGYVYEQYF
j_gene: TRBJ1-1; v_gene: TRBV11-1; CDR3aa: CASKLELNTEAFF
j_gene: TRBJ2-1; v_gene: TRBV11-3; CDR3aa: CASSLLAGTYNEQFF
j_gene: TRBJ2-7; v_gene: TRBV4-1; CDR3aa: CASSHSGGKTYEQYF
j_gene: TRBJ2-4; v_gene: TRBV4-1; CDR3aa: CASSQSSGTSGAIQYF
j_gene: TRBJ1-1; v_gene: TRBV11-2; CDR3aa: CASSPRGTEAFF
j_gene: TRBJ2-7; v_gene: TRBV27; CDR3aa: CASSLRRGPYEQYF
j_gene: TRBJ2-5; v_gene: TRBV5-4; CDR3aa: CASSLMSGSQETQYF
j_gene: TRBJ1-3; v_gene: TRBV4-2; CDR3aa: CASSQGYSGNTIYF
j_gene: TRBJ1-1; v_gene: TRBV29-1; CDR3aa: CSVEVDSMNTEAFF
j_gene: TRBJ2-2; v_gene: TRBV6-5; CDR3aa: CASSYSGGTGELFF
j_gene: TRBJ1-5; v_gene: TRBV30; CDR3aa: CAWSAGGNQPQHF
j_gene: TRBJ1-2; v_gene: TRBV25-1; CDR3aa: CASSEAGTVYGYTF
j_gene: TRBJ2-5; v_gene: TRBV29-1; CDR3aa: CSVTLRGYQETQYF
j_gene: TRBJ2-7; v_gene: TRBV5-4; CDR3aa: CASSSFSYEQYF
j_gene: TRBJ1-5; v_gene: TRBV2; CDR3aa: CASRGGGQPQHF
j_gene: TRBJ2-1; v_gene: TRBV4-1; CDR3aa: CASSQIGSPVDRNEQFF
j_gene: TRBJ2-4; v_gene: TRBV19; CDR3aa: CASSIGTPNIQYF
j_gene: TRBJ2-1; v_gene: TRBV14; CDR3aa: CASSQDRGYYNEQFF
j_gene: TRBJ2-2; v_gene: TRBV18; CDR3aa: CASSPFSLDRTNTGELFF
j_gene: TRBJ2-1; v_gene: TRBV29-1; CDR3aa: CSVVPHSGSVDEQFF
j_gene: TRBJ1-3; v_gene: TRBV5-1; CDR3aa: CASSLRAGSGNTIYF